This T cell receptor beta chain was recorded in a study of post-analysis software for immune sequencing data. Presence of unique molecular identifiers characterized the TCR beta cDNA libraries. In TCRdb, the PCR reads were re-called with MiXCR into one record per CDR3 protein. The sample yields more than 450,000 distinct CDR3 sequences, under 40% seen once. A word on this clonotype: Its antigen is currently unknown.

Regarding the study as a whole: Controls showed lower frequencies than patients for roughly five TRBV segments, and TRBV5-6, TRBV5-1 and TRBV20-1 were among these.

V shed 4 bases and J shed 5 bases, with 14 bases lying between them. This CDR3 spans 14 amino acids. CDR1 is SQVTM and CDR2 is ANQGSEA in the germline V gene. This sequence originates from a girl aged 2-17 years with multiple sclerosis. This chain links TRBV29-1 with TRBJ1-4; D gene ambiguous. Source material: blood. CDR3 sequence: CSVGGGRANEKLFF. The CDR3, as DNA: TGCAGCGTTGGAGGTGGAAGGGCCAATGAAAAACTGTTTTTT. Full variable domain (missing parts from reference TRBV29-1 and TRBJ1-4): SAVISQKPSRDICQRGTSLTIQCQVDSQVTMMFWYRQQPGQSLTLIATANQGSEATYESGFVIDKFPISRPNLTFSTLTVSNMSPEDSSIYLCSVGGGRANEKLFFGSGTQLSVL.